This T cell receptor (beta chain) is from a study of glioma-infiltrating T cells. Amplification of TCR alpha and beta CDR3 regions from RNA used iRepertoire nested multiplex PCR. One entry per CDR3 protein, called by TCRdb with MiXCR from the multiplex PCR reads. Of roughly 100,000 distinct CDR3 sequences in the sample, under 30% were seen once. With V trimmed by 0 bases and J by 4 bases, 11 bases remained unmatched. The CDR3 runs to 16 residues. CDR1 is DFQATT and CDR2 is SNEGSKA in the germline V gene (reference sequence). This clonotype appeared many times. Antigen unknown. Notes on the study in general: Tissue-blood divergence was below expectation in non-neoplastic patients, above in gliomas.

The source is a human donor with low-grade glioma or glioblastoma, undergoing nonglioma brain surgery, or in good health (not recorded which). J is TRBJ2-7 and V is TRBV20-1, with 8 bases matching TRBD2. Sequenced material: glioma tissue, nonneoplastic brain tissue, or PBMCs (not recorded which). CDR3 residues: CSARDPVSGEKYEQYF. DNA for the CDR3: TGCAGTGCTAGAGATCCCGTTAGCGGGGAGAAGTACGAGCAGTACTTC.